This T cell receptor beta chain was sequenced for a study of blood T cell repertoires in COVID-19. Original processing methods: Nucleated cell counts were estimated from reference gene primer amplification. The table came from immunoSEQ multiplex PCR; TCRdb's copy has only in-frame clones and leaves some out. V, J and clone size are those of that table, while D and trimming were read from the DNA. The profile shows over 200,000 clones, more than 70% of them singletons. CDR3 size: 14 residues. Germline V gene sequence: CDR1 SGHAT, CDR2 FQNNGV. V lost 1 base and J 5 bases, leaving 11 bases between the germline ends.

Specimen: peripheral blood. The clonotype originates from an older woman with acute or convalescent COVID-19. The chain has TRBV11-2 and TRBJ1-1; weak D call: TRBD1 (6 bases). The CDR3 region is CASSLGGQLTEAFF. In DNA form, the CDR3 reads TGTGCCAGCAGCTTAGGTGGACAGTTAACTGAAGCTTTCTTT.